This note documents a single T cell receptor beta chain sequence. This entry comes from a study of blood T cell repertoires in COVID-19. TCRdb's table, derived via immunoSEQ multiplex PCR, lists solely in-frame clones and lacks some. Of 200,000 to 250,000 clones listed, around four fifths are singletons. Per germline, CDR1 SGHTA and CDR2 FQGNSA. Trimming took 2 bases from V and 1 from J; bases not matched to a gene: 2. The CDR3 loop spans 15 amino acids. Source material: peripheral blood. The genes are TRBV7-2 and TRBJ1-1; 9 bases agree with TRBD1. This sequence originates from a woman of 80 years or more with active or convalescent COVID-19. The CDR3 here is CASSLRGQGNTEAFF. The CDR3 region has the DNA TGTGCCAGCAGCTTAAGGGGACAGGGGAACACTGAAGCTTTCTTT.